One and the same sample provided the 23 T cell receptor beta chains below, sequenced in a study of T cell repertoires in aging, cancer and after chemotherapy. Rearranged V-D-J TRB sequences were amplified with a mixed TRB-A/B primer pool. A single record per CDR3 protein comes from TCRdb applying MiXCR to the multiplex PCR reads. The sample lists about 11,000 distinct CDR3 sequences; 40% to 45% were seen once. Amplification of TCR beta used genomic DNA extracted from peripheral blood. The source material was blood. The receptors here all came from a human donor in good health.

On this clonotype: A junction end diverges from the germline sequence, so it may reflect a read error. The J gene is TRBJ2-7, the V gene TRBV28; possible D gene TRBD2, 6 bases. CDR3 length: 14 amino acids. Germline V CDR1 and CDR2: MDHEN, SYDVKM. CDR3 residues: CASSDRAGSYEQYF. The CDR3 region has the DNA TGCGCCAGCAGTGACCGAGCGGGCTCCTACGAGCAGTACTTC. The full variable domain, rest sourced from reference TRBV28 and TRBJ2-7, is DVKVTQSSRYLVKRTGEKVFLECVQDMDHENMFWYRQDPGLGLRLIYFSYDVKMKEKGDIPEGYSVSREKKERFSLILESASTNQTSMYLCASSDRAGSYEQYFGPGTRLTVT.

The chain links TRBV7-6 to TRBJ2-7, with 10 bases matching TRBD1. The CDR3 runs 16 residues. Germline CDR1 SGHVS, CDR2 FNYEAQ. The V gene end was trimmed by 1 base and the J gene end by 2 bases; junction bases not matched to a gene: 5. CDR3 in amino acids: CASSLGNGQGAYEQYF. The CDR3 nucleotides read TGTGCCAGCAGCTTAGGTAATGGACAGGGGGCCTACGAGCAGTACTTC. The full variable domain, its missing parts supplied by reference TRBV7-6 and TRBJ2-7, is GAGVSQSPRYKVTKRGQDVALRCDPISGHVSLYWYRQALGQGPEFLTYFNYEAQQDKSGLPNDRFSAERPEGSISTLTIQRTEQRDSAMYRCASSLGNGQGAYEQYFGPGTRLTVT.

V is TRBV12-3 or TRBV12-4 and J is TRBJ1-2; D not certain. CDR3 length: 16 residues. The V and J ends lost 5 bases and 6 bases respectively, with 22 bases between them. The CDR3 loop reads CASSPSRPKGANGYTF. CDR3 nucleotide sequence: TGTGCCAGCAGTCCTAGTCGCCCAAAAGGCGCAAATGGCTACACCTTC.

The chain combines TRBV7-2 with TRBJ2-1; TRBD1 might be the D (6 bases). The V end lost 6 bases, the J end lost 10 bases, and 13 bases lay between the germline ends. The CDR3 loop spans 12 amino acids. Germline V gives CDR1 SGHTA, CDR2 FQGNSA. This CDR3 reads CASSIYRDEQFF. DNA of the CDR3: TGTGCCAGCAGTATATACAGGGACGAGCAGTTCTTC.

V is TRBV4-3 and J is TRBJ2-5; D is perhaps TRBD2 (5 bases). Trimming removed 4 bases from V and 3 bases from J, with 9 bases in between. Germline V gene data show CDR1 as LGHNA and CDR2 as YSLEER. The CDR3 spans 13 residues. Written as DNA, the CDR3 is TGCGCCAGCAGCCCCGGGATTAAAGAGACCCAGTACTTC. This sequence encodes CASSPGIKETQYF.

The chain uses TRBV19 and TRBJ2-2, with 14 positions matching TRBD2. The V gene end was trimmed by 10 bases and the J gene end by 9 bases; junction bases not matched to a gene: 10. In germline, CDR1 is LNHDA, CDR2 SQIVND (reference sequence). This CDR3 is built from 15 residues. The CDR3 loop reads CATQSGLAGARELFF. The CDR3 nucleotides read TGTGCCACGCAATCGGGACTAGCGGGAGCCCGGGAGCTGTTTTTT.

Concerning this clonotype itself: It may be a read error: a sequence one base away is much more abundant. The chain links TRBV5-4 to TRBJ1-6; no reliable D call. Trimming left V 0 bases short and J 10 bases short, with 11 bases between. The CDR3 has 14 amino acids. Germline lookup yields CDR1 SGHNT and CDR2 YYREEE (reference sequence). In nucleotides, the CDR3 is TGTGCCAGCAGCTTGGACAGTGGGTGGTCACCCCTCCACTTT. It is translated as CASSLDSGWSPLHF.

This clonotype was observed a handful of times. The chain is built from TRBV7-2 and TRBJ2-1, with D possibly matching TRBD2 (6 bases). CDR1 and CDR2 (germline): SGHTA, FQGNSA. This CDR3 has 14 amino acids. Trimming removed 2 bases at V and 5 bases at J, with 10 bases between. The CDR3 is CASSLTGGDNEQFF. CDR3 coding DNA: TGTGCCAGCAGCTTAACCGGGGGTGACAATGAGCAGTTCTTC. Supplemented by reference TRBV7-2 and TRBJ2-1, the full variable domain reads GAGVSQSPSNKVTEKGKDVELRCDPISGHTALYWYRQSLGQGLEFLIYFQGNSAPDKSGLPSDRFSAERTGGSVSTLTIQRTQQEDSAVYLCASSLTGGDNEQFFGPGTRLTVL.

This sequence joins TRBV7-2 and TRBJ2-7, with D perhaps TRBD1 or TRBD2 (6 bases each). CDR3 size: 15 residues. V was trimmed by 0 bases and J by 9 bases, leaving 18 bases between them. The germline V gene encodes CDR1 SGHTA and CDR2 FQGNSA. The DNA of the CDR3 is TGTGCCAGCAGCTTAGCGGCGGGACCGAAACAGGGGCAGTACTTC. Translated: CASSLAAGPKQGQYF. The full variable domain, completed using reference TRBV7-2 and TRBJ2-7, is GAGVSQSPSNKVTEKGKDVELRCDPISGHTALYWYRQSLGQGLEFLIYFQGNSAPDKSGLPSDRFSAERTGGSVSTLTIQRTQQEDSAVYLCASSLAAGPKQGQYFGPGTRLTVT.

This clonotype was detected only a few times. CDR3 region: CAWSSVQDTGELFF. The CDR3 bases are TGTGCCTGGAGTTCGGTCCAGGACACCGGGGAGCTGTTTTTT. The V call is TRBV30, the J call TRBJ2-2; D gene ambiguous. The CDR3 consists of 14 residues. Germline CDR1 is GTSNPN and CDR2 is SVGIG (reference sequence). The ends were cut back, 2 bases at V and 3 bases at J, with 10 bases in the middle.

This clonotype was seen a handful of times. CDR3 nucleotides: TGTGCCAGCAACAGGGTGAACACTGAAGCTTTCTTT. Its protein is CASNRVNTEAFF. The genes are TRBV6-6 and TRBJ1-1; possibly TRBD1 for D (6 bases). Looked up from germline, CDR1 is MNHNY and CDR2 is SVGAGI (reference sequence). The CDR3 contains 12 residues. The ends were cut back, 7 bases at V and 0 bases at J, with 6 bases in the middle.

The chain employs TRBV11-2 and TRBJ1-4, with TRBD1 matching 9 bases. Trimming removed 5 bases from V and 4 bases from J; junction bases left unmatched: 5. The CDR3 is 15 residues long. CDR1 and CDR2 from the germline V gene are SGHAT and FQNNGV. The CDR3 region is CASSVPGQGNEKLFF. DNA for the CDR3: TGTGCCAGCAGCGTCCCGGGACAGGGTAATGAAAAACTGTTTTTT.

V usage is TRBV15 and J usage is TRBJ2-7; the D gene is possibly TRBD2 (6 bases). The length of the CDR3 is 15 residues. V was clipped by 2 bases and J by 0 bases, with 11 bases between them. The germline V gene has CDR1 LNHNV and CDR2 YYDKDF (reference sequence). CDR3 sequence (DNA): TGTGCCACCAGCAGACCGGGACTGGGCTCCTACGAGCAGTACTTC. It yields the protein CATSRPGLGSYEQYF.

This clonotype was detected only a few times. The rearrangement joins TRBV27 to TRBJ2-7; possible D gene TRBD2, 6 bases. V lost 3 bases and J 5 bases, leaving 11 bases between the germline ends. Germline CDR1 reads MNHEY; CDR2 reads SMNVEV (reference sequence). The CDR3 covers 13 residues. CDR3 nucleotide sequence: TGTGCCAGCAGTTTTGGCCCGGGGGACGAGCAGTACTTC. As protein: CASSFGPGDEQYF.

The V and J genes are TRBV12-3 or TRBV12-4 and TRBJ1-4, with D hard to call. Trimming removed 7 bases at V and 8 bases at J, with 14 bases between. CDR3 length: 13 amino acids. Here the CDR3 DNA reads TGTGCCAGCACTTGGCAGGCCCGGGAAAAACTGTTTTTT. Its protein product is CASTWQAREKLFF.

CDR3 in DNA: TGTGCCAGTACTCCGGGACTAAGTAAAGAGACCCAGTACTTC. The encoded protein is CASTPGLSKETQYF. The rearrangement links TRBV19 to TRBJ2-5, with 7 nucleotides matching TRBD2. Germline CDR1 and CDR2: LNHDA and SQIVND (reference sequence). This CDR3 has 14 amino acids. Trimming cost V 7 bases and J 3 bases; bases outside gene matches: 8.

The chain employs TRBV6-5 and TRBJ2-1; TRBD1 is a possible D gene (6 bases). The CDR3 contains 13 residues. V lost 7 bases to trimming and J lost 5 bases, with 12 bases between them. Per germline, CDR1 MNHEY and CDR2 SVGAGI. This chain's CDR3 is CASTQDRNNEQFF. CDR3 in DNA: TGTGCCAGCACTCAGGACAGAAACAATGAGCAGTTCTTC.

This clonotype was observed a handful of times. The rearrangement joins TRBV7-9 to TRBJ1-2; TRBD1 might be the D (5 bases). V dropped 5 bases and J dropped 4 bases, with 20 bases sitting between them. CDR3 length: 16 amino acids. Germline CDR1 SEHNR, CDR2 FQNEAQ (reference sequence). DNA for the CDR3: TGTGCCAGCAGCAAGGAGGAGGCCTGGAGGGGCTATGGCTACACCTTC. It specifies CASSKEEAWRGYGYTF.

The table lists this clonotype with a few counts. The chain carries TRBV7-2 and TRBJ2-5, with 7 bases aligning to TRBD1. The CDR3 has 15 amino acids. V shed 1 base, J shed 4 bases, and the junction held 6 bases outside the gene matches. Germline V gene lookup returns CDR1 SGHTA and CDR2 FQGNSA. CDR3 in DNA: TGTGCCAGCAGCTTAGACACAGGGGACGGAGAGACCCAGTACTTC. This encodes CASSLDTGDGETQYF.

V usage is TRBV27 and J usage is TRBJ2-2; D may be TRBD1 (6 bases). The CDR3 extends over 14 amino acids. CDR1 is MNHEY, CDR2 SMNVEV, per germline (reference sequence). V lost 6 bases and J lost 4, with 12 bases in between. In DNA form, the CDR3 reads TGTGCCAGCAGAACGGACAGAGGCACCGGGGAGCTGTTTTTT. Translation gives CASRTDRGTGELFF.

The gene calls are TRBV7-2 and TRBJ2-1, with D unclear. Between the trimmed V and J ends, which lost 2 bases and 7 bases, there was a span of 18 bases. Germline CDR1 reads SGHTA; CDR2 reads FQGNSA. This CDR3 region has 16 residues. DNA for the CDR3: TGTGCCAGCAGCTTACAAATTTATACACGGCGGAATGAGCAGTTCTTC. It specifies CASSLQIYTRRNEQFF.

This chain connects TRBV5-6 to TRBJ2-7; 12 bases agree with TRBD2. This CDR3 is built from 15 residues. The germline V gene has CDR1 SGHDT and CDR2 YYEEEE. The junction had 6 bases not matched to a gene; V was cut back by 4 bases and J by 4 bases. For the CDR3, the DNA is TGTGCCAGCAGCGCGGGACTAGCGGGCGAGTACGAGCAGTACTTC. It specifies CASSAGLAGEYEQYF. The whole variable domain, filled in from reference TRBV5-6 and TRBJ2-7, reads DAGVTQSPTHLIKTRGQQVTLRCSPKSGHDTVSWYQQALGQGPQFIFQYYEEEERQRGNFPDRFSGHQFPNYSSELNVNALLLGDSALYLCASSAGLAGEYEQYFGPGTRLTVT.

The rearrangement joins TRBV7-2 to TRBJ2-7; the match to TRBD1 covers 9 bases. The CDR3 is 14 amino acids. V dropped 8 bases and J dropped 4; count of bases not matched to a gene: 9. The germline V gene encodes CDR1 SGHTA and CDR2 FQGNSA. The CDR3 DNA reads as TGTGCCAGCGGGACCGGGACAGGGTTTTACGAGCAGTACTTC. Protein product: CASGTGTGFYEQYF. Full variable domain (missing parts from reference TRBV7-2 and TRBJ2-7): GAGVSQSPSNKVTEKGKDVELRCDPISGHTALYWYRQSLGQGLEFLIYFQGNSAPDKSGLPSDRFSAERTGGSVSTLTIQRTQQEDSAVYLCASGTGTGFYEQYFGPGTRLTVT.